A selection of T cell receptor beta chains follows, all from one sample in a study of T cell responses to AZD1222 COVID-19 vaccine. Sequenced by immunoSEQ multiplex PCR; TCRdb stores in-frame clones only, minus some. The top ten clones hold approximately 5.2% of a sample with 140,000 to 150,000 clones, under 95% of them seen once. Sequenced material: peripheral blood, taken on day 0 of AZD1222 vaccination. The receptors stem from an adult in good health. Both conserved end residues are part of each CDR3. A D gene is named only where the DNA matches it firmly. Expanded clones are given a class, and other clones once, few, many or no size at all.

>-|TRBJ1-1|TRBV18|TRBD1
TGTGCCAGCTCAAAGGACAGGGTCAACACTGAAGCTTTCTTT
CASSKDRVNTEAFF
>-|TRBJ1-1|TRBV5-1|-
TGCGCCAGCAATGCAGGGAACACTGAAGCTTTCTTT
CASNAGNTEAFF
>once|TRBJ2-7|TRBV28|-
TGTGCCAGCAGTTTGACCCCCTACGAGCAGTACTTC
CASSLTPYEQYF
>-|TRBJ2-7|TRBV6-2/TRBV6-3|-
TGTGCCAGCAGTTACTCGATGGGCGGGGGCCCTCAGGCCCACGAGCAGTACTTC
CASSYSMGGGPQAHEQYF
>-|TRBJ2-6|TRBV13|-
TGTGCCAGCAGCCGGACGTTATCTGGGGCCAACGTCCTGACTTTC
CASSRTLSGANVLTF
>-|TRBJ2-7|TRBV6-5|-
TGTGCCAGCAGTTGGACTCCCGGGACGGCCGAGCAGTACTTC
CASSWTPGTAEQYF
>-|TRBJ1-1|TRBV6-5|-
TGTGCCAGCAGCCCAGGGGTTGAAGCTTTCTTT
CASSPGVEAFF
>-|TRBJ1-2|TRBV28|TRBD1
TGTGCCAGCAGTTCGACAGGGGGAGGCTACACCTTC
CASSSTGGGYTF
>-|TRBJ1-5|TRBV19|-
TGTGCCAGTAGGCAGTTCTATAGCAATCAGCCCCAGCATTTT
CASRQFYSNQPQHF
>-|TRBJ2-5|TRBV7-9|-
TGTGCCAGCAGCTCGAAAGGGACCCAGTACTTC
CASSSKGTQYF
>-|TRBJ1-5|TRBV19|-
TGTGCCAGTAGTATAGGGGCCCTTGGCAATCAGCCCCAGCATTTT
CASSIGALGNQPQHF
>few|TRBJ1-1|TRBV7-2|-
TGTGCCAGCAGCCTATTAACTGAAGCTTTCTTT
CASSLLTEAFF
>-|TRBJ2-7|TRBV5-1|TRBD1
TGCGCCAGCAGCTCAGCCGGGACAGGTGGCTACGAGCAGTACTTC
CASSSAGTGGYEQYF
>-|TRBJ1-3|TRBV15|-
TGTGCCACCAGCAGAGATTTGAGGGTGAACTCTGGAAACACCATATATTTT
CATSRDLRVNSGNTIYF
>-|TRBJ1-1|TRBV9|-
TGTGCCAGCAGCGTAGGAGGGGGGGGAACCACTGAAGCTTTCTTT
CASSVGGGGTTEAFF
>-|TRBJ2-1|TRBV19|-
TGTGCCAGTGGGGCAAGCTCCTACAATGAGCAGTTCTTC
CASGASSYNEQFF
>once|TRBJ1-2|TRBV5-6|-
TGTGCCAGCAGCTCCGGAGGGGGGTATGGCTACACCTTC
CASSSGGGYGYTF
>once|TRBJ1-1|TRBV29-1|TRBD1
TGCAGCGTTTGCTTGGGACAGACGAACACTGAAGCTTTCTTT
CSVCLGQTNTEAFF
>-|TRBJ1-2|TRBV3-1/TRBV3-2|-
TGTGCCAGCAGCCAGCGCCGGGACTATGGCTACACCTTC
CASSQRRDYGYTF
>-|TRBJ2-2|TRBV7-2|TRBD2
TGTGCCAGCAGCCCAAAATCGGGGGGGCGGGGCACCGGGGAGCTGTTTTTT
CASSPKSGGRGTGELFF
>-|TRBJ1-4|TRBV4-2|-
TGTGCCAGCAGCCCCCGTCGTGGGGTGGGTGAAAAACTGTTTTTT
CASSPRRGVGEKLFF
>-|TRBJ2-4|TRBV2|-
TGTGCCAGCAGTGACAGGAGAGCCAAAAACATTCAGTACTTC
CASSDRRAKNIQYF
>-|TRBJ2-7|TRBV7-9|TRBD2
TGTGCCAGCAGCCCTGGGGGGGGAGGGCTGTTTGAGCAGTACTTC
CASSPGGGGLFEQYF
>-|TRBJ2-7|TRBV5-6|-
TGTGCCAGCAGCTTGTGGGGGGCAAACGAGCAGTACTTC
CASSLWGANEQYF
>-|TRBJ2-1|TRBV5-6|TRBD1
TGTGCCAGCAGCAAACAGGGGTCCCTATACAATGAGCAGTTCTTC
CASSKQGSLYNEQFF
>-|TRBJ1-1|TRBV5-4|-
TGTGCCAGCAGCCCCCGGGTGGCAGTAGGAACTGAAGCTTTCTTT
CASSPRVAVGTEAFF